These 25 T cell receptor beta chains share one sample of origin, sequenced in a study of beta chain features in type 1 diabetes. TCRB transcripts that were expressed got sequenced, as all of the isolated RNA had been reverse transcribed. Generated by immunoSEQ multiplex PCR, the TCRdb table keeps only in-frame clones and is missing some. This table has several thousand clones, around 82% appearing once. The sample taken for sequencing was Tregs from blood. The receptors derive from a woman under 30 in good health.

This chain connects TRBV4-1 to TRBJ1-1, with 7 bases that match TRBD1. The germline V gene encodes CDR1 MGHRA and CDR2 YSYEKL. The V segment lost 2 bases and the J segment 1 base; nucleotides outside the gene matches: 4. The CDR3 consists of 15 residues. The CDR3 region has the DNA TGCGCCAGCAGCCAATCCCGGACAGGGAACACTGAAGCTTTCTTT. Protein product: CASSQSRTGNTEAFF.

This sequence joins TRBV28 and TRBJ1-5; D might be TRBD1 (5 bases). Germline assignment: CDR1 MDHEN and CDR2 SYDVKM. The ends were cut back, 8 bases at V and 6 bases at J, with 17 bases in the middle. The CDR3 has 14 amino acids. As DNA, the CDR3 is TGTGCCAGCGCCAGGGCCCGGTTTGGTCAGCCCCAGCATTTT. Translated, it gives CASARARFGQPQHF.

The chain joins TRBV5-6 to TRBJ2-3; possibly TRBD2 for D (6 bases). Germline V gene data show CDR1 as SGHDT and CDR2 as YYEEEE. This CDR3 contains 15 residues. V lost 4 bases, J lost 5 bases, and 17 bases lay in between. Written as DNA, the CDR3 is TGTGCCAGCAGCCTGGGAGGCGGGCCCCAAGATACGCAGTATTTT. Translated: CASSLGGGPQDTQYF.

This clone was observed a few times. This rearrangement joins TRBV6-6 to TRBJ2-2; no definite D call. Germline CDR1 is MNHNY and CDR2 is SVGAGI (reference sequence). V was cut by 6 bases and J by 6 bases, with 11 bases left in between. CDR3 size: 13 residues. This CDR3 is CASSPSSAGELFF. The DNA of the CDR3 is TGTGCCAGCAGCCCTTCTTCCGCCGGGGAGCTGTTTTTT.

V gene TRBV30 combines with J gene TRBJ2-7; D ambiguous. Looked up from germline, CDR1 is GTSNPN and CDR2 is SVGIG (reference sequence). The V gene lost 3 bases and the J gene lost 4 bases, with 10 bases spanning the gap. CDR3 length equals 12 residues. The CDR3 DNA is TGTGCCTGGAGCCGACTCGTTTACGAGCAGTACTTC. Translation gives CAWSRLVYEQYF.

The chain links TRBV5-1 to TRBJ2-7; 7 bases are shared with TRBD1. The V segment lost 4 bases and the J segment 3 bases; nucleotides outside the gene matches: 10. The germline CDR1 and CDR2 sequences are SGHRS and YFSETQ. This CDR3 has 15 amino acids. For the CDR3, the DNA is TGCGCCAGCAGCAGGATGTGGGACAGAAACTACGAGCAGTACTTC. The encoded protein is CASSRMWDRNYEQYF.

The rearrangement joins TRBV29-1 to TRBJ2-1; 7 bases map to TRBD2. This CDR3 has 14 amino acids. Trimming cost V 4 bases and J 2 bases; bases outside gene matches: 5. Germline CDR1 and CDR2: SQVTM and ANQGSEA. The CDR3 here is CSVVLADTYNEQFF. The CDR3 DNA reads TGCAGCGTTGTCCTAGCGGATACCTACAATGAGCAGTTCTTC.

This clone was observed once. The genes are TRBV2 and TRBJ2-1; 13 bases agree with TRBD2. V shed 0 bases, J shed 9 bases, and the junction held 8 bases outside the gene matches. CDR3 length equals 17 residues. Germline-derived CDR1 and CDR2 are SNHLY and FYNNEI. CDR3 in DNA: TGTGCCAGCAGTGAAGCGGGCGTTCGACTAGCGGGAGGTGAGCAGTTCTTC. As protein: CASSEAGVRLAGGEQFF. The complete variable domain, with remaining parts taken from reference TRBV2 and TRBJ2-1, reads EPEVTQTPSHQVTQMGQEVILRCVPISNHLYFYWYRQILGQKVEFLVSFYNNEISEKSEIFDDQFSVERPDGSNFTLKIRSTKLEDSAMYFCASSEAGVRLAGGEQFFGPGTRLTVL.

V usage is TRBV5-1 and J usage is TRBJ2-6; perhaps TRBD1 as D (6 bases). With 2 bases removed from V and 2 bases from J, the gap between germline ends came to 8 bases. The CDR3 totals 15 residues. CDR1 and CDR2 (germline): SGHRS, YFSETQ. CDR3 sequence (DNA): TGCGCCAGCAGCTTTCAGGGGACTGGGGCCAACGTCCTGACTTTC. This sequence encodes CASSFQGTGANVLTF.

The rearrangement links TRBV10-2 to TRBJ2-5; D perhaps matches TRBD1 (5 bases). V lost 3 bases to trimming and J lost 3 bases, with 20 bases between them. From germline, CDR1 is WSHSY and CDR2 SAAADI. The CDR3 consists of 17 residues. The DNA of the CDR3 is TGCGCCAGCAGTGAATTCGGATTGGGGCAGGGAAAAGAGACCCAGTACTTC. This encodes CASSEFGLGQGKETQYF.

This clone was seen only a few times. This chain joins TRBV5-4 and TRBJ1-1; no reliable D call. The CDR3 has 14 residues. Germline V gene data show CDR1 as SGHNT and CDR2 as YYREEE (reference sequence). Between the trimmed V and J ends, which lost 0 bases and 4 bases, there was a span of 10 bases. The CDR3 DNA follows: TGTGCCAGCAGCTTGGCTCGGGGTGGCACTGAAGCTTTCTTT. It encodes CASSLARGGTEAFF.

The chain couples TRBV5-1 to TRBJ2-5, with TRBD1 matching over 7 bases. The germline gives CDR1 SGHRS, CDR2 YFSETQ. V shed 0 bases and J 5 bases; nucleotides not matched to a gene: 4. The CDR3 sequence is 14 residues long. As DNA, the CDR3 is TGCGCCAGCAGCTTGGTGGACAGGTTCGAGACCCAGTACTTC. Its protein product is CASSLVDRFETQYF.

This chain links TRBV10-3 with TRBJ2-2; D remains unclear. The V and J ends lost 10 bases and 1 base respectively, with 10 bases between them. Germline V gives CDR1 ENHRY, CDR2 SYGVKD. The length of the CDR3 is 13 residues. CDR3 DNA: TGTGCCACCCGTCAACAGAACACCGGGGAGCTGTTTTTT. Translation gives CATRQQNTGELFF.

The chain is built from TRBV5-1 and TRBJ2-1; 9 bases fit TRBD1. The V segment lost 4 bases and the J segment 1 base; nucleotides outside the gene matches: 18. This CDR3 is built from 20 residues. Germline CDR1 SGHRS, CDR2 YFSETQ. The CDR3 DNA reads TGCGCCAGCAGCACCCCCGGGACAGGGTTCACCCCTCAATCCTACAATGAGCAGTTCTTC. Amino acid sequence: CASSTPGTGFTPQSYNEQFF.

The chain recombines TRBV7-8 with TRBJ2-2; 9 nucleotides line up with TRBD2. With 1 base clipped from V and 4 bases from J, the junction kept 4 bases outside the gene matches. The CDR3 loop spans 16 amino acids. Germline CDR1 SGHVS, CDR2 FQNEAQ. CDR3 sequence reads: CASSLVAGGSTGELFF. The CDR3, as DNA: TGTGCCAGCAGCTTAGTGGCGGGAGGGAGCACCGGGGAGCTGTTTTTT.

This chain uses TRBV6-5 with TRBJ1-2; 8 bases are a match to TRBD1. V gave up 6 bases and J gave up 7 bases; unmatched junction bases: 10. The CDR3 covers 14 residues. Germline assignment: CDR1 MNHEY and CDR2 SVGAGI. The CDR3 sequence: CASSRDRKAGGYTF. CDR3 in DNA: TGTGCCAGCAGCAGGGACAGGAAAGCAGGTGGCTACACCTTC.

The chain joins TRBV11-2 to TRBJ1-1, with D tentatively TRBD1 (6 bases). Trimming took 1 base from V and 0 from J, leaving 12 bases between them. Germline V gene sequence: CDR1 SGHAT, CDR2 FQNNGV. CDR3 length: 16 residues. The CDR3 sequence is CASSLVPTGLNTEAFF. CDR3 in DNA: TGTGCCAGCAGCTTAGTCCCAACAGGGTTGAACACTGAAGCTTTCTTT.

This chain connects TRBV10-3 to TRBJ2-3; D possibly corresponds to TRBD1 (9 bases). The V gene's germline CDR1 is ENHRY and CDR2 SYGVKD. Trimming pared 9 bases from V and 4 bases from J, leaving 17 bases between. CDR3 length equals 14 residues. The DNA for the CDR3 is TGTGCCATTGGGACAGGGCGGGGGGCAGATACGCAGTATTTT. Protein product: CAIGTGRGADTQYF.

This clone was recorded once. The V call is TRBV19, the J call TRBJ1-1, with a weak D call TRBD1 (6 bases). The germline CDR1 and CDR2 sequences are LNHDA and SQIVND (reference sequence). Trimming left V 6 bases short and J 0 bases short, with 11 bases between. This CDR3 region has 14 residues. Written as DNA, the CDR3 is TGTGCCAGTAGCTGGGGGCAGCTGAACACTGAAGCTTTCTTT. As protein: CASSWGQLNTEAFF.

The sample holds one count of this clone. This chain joins TRBV4-2 and TRBJ2-3; possible D gene TRBD2, 6 bases. V dropped 0 bases and J dropped 1 base, with 11 bases sitting between them. Germline-derived CDR1 and CDR2 are LGHNA and YNFKEQ. The CDR3 totals 16 residues. This chain's CDR3 is CASSQDSWEGTDTQYF. CDR3 in DNA: TGTGCCAGCAGCCAAGATTCGTGGGAGGGCACAGATACGCAGTATTTT.

The chain has TRBV18 and TRBJ2-6; weak D call: TRBD2 (6 bases). Germline CDR1 is KGHSH and CDR2 is LQKENI. The CDR3 has 20 residues. The V gene lost 0 bases and the J gene lost 0 bases, with 18 bases spanning the gap. Written as DNA, the CDR3 is TGTGCCAGCTCACCACCGGGCTGGGGGGTCCCCCTCTCTGGGGCCAACGTCCTGACTTTC. It encodes CASSPPGWGVPLSGANVLTF.

The rearrangement joins TRBV16 to TRBJ2-5; D is uncertain. The CDR3 is 13 amino acids. CDR1 KGHSY and CDR2 FQNENV come from the germline V gene. Between the trimmed V and J ends, which lost 2 bases and 2 bases, there was a span of 6 bases. CDR3 sequence (DNA): TGTGCCAGCAGCCAAAACAGACAAGAGACCCAGTACTTC. This encodes CASSQNRQETQYF. Based on the CDR3 plus reference TRBV16 and TRBJ2-5, the full variable domain is GEEVAQTPKHLVRGEGQKAKLYCAPIKGHSYVFWYQQVLKNEFKFLISFQNENVFDETGMPKERFSAKCLPNSPCSLEIQATKLEDSAVYFCASSQNRQETQYFGPGTRLLVL.

The chain links TRBV2 to TRBJ2-2; possible D gene TRBD2, 5 bases. Germline V gives CDR1 SNHLY, CDR2 FYNNEI. This CDR3 spans 14 amino acids. V lost 7 bases to trimming and J lost 6 bases, with 15 bases between them. CDR3 loop: CASIPGILAGELFF. The CDR3 bases are TGTGCCAGCATTCCGGGAATTTTGGCCGGGGAGCTGTTTTTT.

V and J are TRBV6-5 and TRBJ2-7, with TRBD1 matching over 7 bases. The trim removed 4 bases at V and 2 bases at J, leaving 5 bases unmatched. Germline V gene sequence: CDR1 MNHEY, CDR2 SVGAGI. This CDR3 has 14 residues. The CDR3 nucleotides are TGTGCCAGCAGTTCCGCCGGGACAGCCTACGAGCAGTACTTC. Encoded protein: CASSSAGTAYEQYF.

The genes are TRBV5-1 and TRBJ2-3; TRBD2 matches at 7 bases. This CDR3 is built from 13 residues. The J segment lost 3 bases and the V segment lost 4 bases, leaving 2 bases of the junction unmatched. Germline CDR1 reads SGHRS; CDR2 reads YFSETQ. CDR3 sequence (DNA): TGCGCCAGCAGCCCGGGGGGAACAGATACGCAGTATTTT. Its translation: CASSPGGTDTQYF.